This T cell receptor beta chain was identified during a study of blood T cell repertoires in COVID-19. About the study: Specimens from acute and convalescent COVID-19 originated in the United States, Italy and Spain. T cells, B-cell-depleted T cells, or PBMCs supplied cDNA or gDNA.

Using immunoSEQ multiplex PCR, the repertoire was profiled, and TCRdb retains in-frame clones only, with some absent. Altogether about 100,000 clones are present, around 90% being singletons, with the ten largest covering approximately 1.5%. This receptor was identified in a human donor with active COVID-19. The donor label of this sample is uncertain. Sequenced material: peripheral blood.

CDR3 bases: TGTGCCAGCAGCCGGACAGGGCTACAGCCCCAGCATTTT. This gives the protein CASSRTGLQPQHF. The chain couples TRBV6-5 to TRBJ1-5; 8 nucleotides agree with TRBD1. This CDR3 has 13 amino acids. Germline assignment: CDR1 MNHEY and CDR2 SVGAGI. Unmatched junction bases numbered 5, after V lost 6 bases and J lost 7 bases.